This TCR beta chain derives from a study of T cells in women clearing cervical HPV infection. As for this clone: The read comes to an end 3 residues before the CDR3 does, leaving the germline J gene to fill in the end.

Germline lookup yields CDR1 SGHRS and CDR2 YFSETQ. V lost 4 bases, J lost 5 bases, and 6 bases stayed unmatched. The CDR3 totals 15 residues. The table came from immunoSEQ multiplex PCR; TCRdb's copy has only in-frame clones and leaves some out. The listing contains around 28,000 clones. The gene calls are TRBV5-1 and TRBJ2-1; 10 nucleotides align to TRBD2. The TCR comes from a woman aged 18 to 69 with a cervical HPV16 infection that either progressed to CIN3+ or cleared (not recorded which). The sequenced material came from blood buffy coat. The covered CDR3 bases are TGCGCCAGCAGCGGTAGCGGGGGGCTTAACAATGAG. Translating gives CASSGSGGLNNE. The CDR3 in its entirety is CASSGSGGLNNEQFF.